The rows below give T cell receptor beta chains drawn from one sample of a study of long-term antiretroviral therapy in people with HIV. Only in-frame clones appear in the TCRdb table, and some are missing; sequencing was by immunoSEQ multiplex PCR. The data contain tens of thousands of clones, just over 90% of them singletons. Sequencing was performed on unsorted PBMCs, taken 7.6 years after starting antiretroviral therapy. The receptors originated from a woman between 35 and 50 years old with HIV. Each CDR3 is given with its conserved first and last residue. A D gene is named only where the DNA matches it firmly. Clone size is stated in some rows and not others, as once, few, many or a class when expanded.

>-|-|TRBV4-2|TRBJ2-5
TGTGCCAGCAGCCAAGATGGTGTGTGGGGACGGCGAGAAGAGACCCAGTACTTC
CASSQDGVWGRREETQYF
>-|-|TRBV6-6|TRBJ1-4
TGTGCCAGCAGTCCAGGGACAAAGGAAAAACTGTTTTTT
CASSPGTKEKLFF
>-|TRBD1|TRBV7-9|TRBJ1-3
TGTGCCAGCAGCCCCAGACAGGGGTCCTCTGGAAACACCATATATTTT
CASSPRQGSSGNTIYF
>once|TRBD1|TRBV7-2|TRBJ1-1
TGTGCCAGCAGCTTAGAGGACAGGGCGAACACTGAAGCTTTCTTT
CASSLEDRANTEAFF
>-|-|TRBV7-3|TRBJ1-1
TGTGCCAGCAGCTTAACGGGTCAGAAGAACACTGAAGCTTTCTTT
CASSLTGQKNTEAFF
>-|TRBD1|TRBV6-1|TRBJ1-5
TGTGCCAGCCGGGGACAGGGCAAATATCAGCCCCAGCATTTT
CASRGQGKYQPQHF
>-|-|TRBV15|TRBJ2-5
TGTGCCACCAGCAGAGATAACGAATTCCAAGAGACCCAGTACTTC
CATSRDNEFQETQYF
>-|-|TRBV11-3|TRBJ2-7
TGTGCCAGCAGCTCCGGGGTTGGCCCCCAGTACTTC
CASSSGVGPQYF
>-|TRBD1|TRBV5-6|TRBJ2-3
TGTGCCAGCAGCCTACTGGACAGGGGTGCAGATACGCAGTATTTT
CASSLLDRGADTQYF
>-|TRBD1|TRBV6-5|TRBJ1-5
TGTGCCACCAAGGACAGGCGAGATCAGCCCCAGCATTTT
CATKDRRDQPQHF